This passage covers 12 T cell receptor beta chains from one sample sequenced in a study of PD-1 blockade in classical Hodgkin lymphoma (dated by TCRdb to the early 2020s). Receptors were amplified or captured by the immunoSEQ multiplex PCR assay. TCRdb re-hosts the immuneACCESS table, in-frame sequences only. Its copies lack some clones; in the studies checked, an unresolved V gene accounts for under half of them, and the cause for the rest is not known. This sample is represented by tens of thousands of clones; over 60% of them were singletons. The ten largest account for 22% of the sample. The time point label on this specimen signifies: cycle 2 day 1 (C2D1) of nivolumab. Every trial patient had relapsed following autologous stem cell transplantation, and prior brentuximab vedotin exposure was what differed among cohorts A, B and C. This material consisted of peripheral blood mononuclear cells (PBMCs), taken before the second cycle of nivolumab. These receptors were obtained from a human donor with classical Hodgkin lymphoma.

The chain carries TRBV5-1 and TRBJ2-3, with D possibly matching TRBD1 (5 bases). The CDR3 consists of 14 residues. Trimming pared 2 bases from V and 2 bases from J, leaving 9 bases between. Per germline, CDR1 SGHRS and CDR2 YFSETQ. This CDR3 is CASSFQGTTDTQYF. In nucleotides, the CDR3 is TGCGCCAGCAGCTTTCAGGGAACCACAGATACGCAGTATTTT.

V and J are TRBV5-1 and TRBJ1-3; 8 nucleotides agree with TRBD1. V lost 2 bases and J lost 4; bases outside the gene matches: 5. The length of the CDR3 is 15 residues. CDR1 SGHRS and CDR2 YFSETQ come from the germline V gene. The CDR3 loop is CASSFRGQEGNTIYF. In DNA form, the CDR3 reads TGCGCCAGCAGCTTCAGGGGGCAGGAAGGAAACACCATATATTTT.

The V call is TRBV2, the J call TRBJ2-5, with D unresolved. The germline CDR1 and CDR2 sequences are SNHLY and FYNNEI. The CDR3 sequence is 12 residues long. Trimming shortened V by 5 bases and J by 0 bases, and 4 bases separated the two germline ends. The CDR3 nucleotides read TGTGCCAGCAGTCCGTACCAAGAGACCCAGTACTTC. Residues: CASSPYQETQYF.

V gene TRBV4-1 combines with J gene TRBJ2-7; tentative D call: TRBD1 (5 bases). V lost 4 bases and J 4 bases, leaving 11 bases between the germline ends. Germline V lookup: CDR1 MGHRA, CDR2 YSYEKL. The CDR3 runs 13 residues. In DNA, the CDR3 is TGCGCCAGCAGCCTAGTAGGGGAATACGAGCAGTACTTC. Encoded protein: CASSLVGEYEQYF.

This sequence joins TRBV28 and TRBJ1-1; D is possibly TRBD1 (5 bases). Germline lookup yields CDR1 MDHEN and CDR2 SYDVKM. The ends were cut back, 1 base at V and 1 base at J, with 10 bases in the middle. This CDR3 spans 15 amino acids. CDR3 amino acids: CASSLYGQGNTEAFF. The CDR3 nucleotides read TGTGCCAGCAGTTTATATGGTCAGGGGAACACTGAAGCTTTCTTT.

The gene calls are TRBV5-1 and TRBJ2-5, with D perhaps matching TRBD2 (5 bases). The germline V and J ends were trimmed by 4 bases and 2 bases, with 9 bases remaining between them. The CDR3 is 13 residues long. The germline CDR1 and CDR2 sequences are SGHRS and YFSETQ. This chain's CDR3 is CASSKLGQETQYF. CDR3 nucleotide sequence: TGCGCCAGCAGCAAACTAGGTCAAGAGACCCAGTACTTC.

V gene TRBV7-2 combines with J gene TRBJ2-3, with TRBD2 matching over 9 bases. This CDR3 spans 18 amino acids. With 1 base clipped from V and 6 bases from J, the junction kept 14 bases outside the gene matches. Per the germline V gene, CDR1 is SGHTA and CDR2 is FQGNSA. The DNA for the CDR3 is TGTGCCAGCAGCTTAGGTGGAGCGGGGGGCCCCAGGCCGGATACGCAGTATTTT. Its protein product is CASSLGGAGGPRPDTQYF.

V is TRBV5-1 and J is TRBJ1-1, with D hard to call. Trimming cost V 0 bases and J 3 bases, with 6 bases left between them. CDR1 is SGHRS, CDR2 YFSETQ, per germline. This CDR3 comprises 13 residues. The CDR3 DNA is TGCGCCAGCAGCTTGGGTGGGGACACTGAAGCTTTCTTT. Amino acid sequence: CASSLGGDTEAFF.

This clone was seen only a few times. This rearrangement joins TRBV5-1 to TRBJ2-2, with D unresolved. This CDR3 is 15 amino acids long. V lost 4 bases and J 5 bases, leaving 15 bases between the germline ends. CDR1 is SGHRS and CDR2 is YFSETQ in the germline V gene. The CDR3, as DNA: TGCGCCAGCAGCGCCGACACTGAACTGACCGGGGAGCTGTTTTTT. This codes for CASSADTELTGELFF. Full variable domain (rest looked up from reference TRBV5-1 and TRBJ2-2): KAGVTQTPRYLIKTRGQQVTLSCSPISGHRSVSWYQQTPGQGLQFLFEYFSETQRNKGNFPGRFSGRQFSNSRSEMNVSTLELGDSALYLCASSADTELTGELFFGEGSRLTVL.

In this sample, this clone is medium-sized. This chain uses TRBV29-1 with TRBJ1-2; no clear D gene. Germline V gene data show CDR1 as SQVTM and CDR2 as ANQGSEA. V lost 4 bases to trimming and J lost 8 bases, with 11 bases between them. This CDR3 region has 11 residues. CDR3 sequence reads: CSVGVREGYTF. The CDR3 DNA is TGCAGCGTTGGGGTCCGAGAAGGCTACACCTTC. Filled out from reference TRBV29-1 and TRBJ1-2, the complete variable domain reads SAVISQKPSRDICQRGTSLTIQCQVDSQVTMMFWYRQQPGQSLTLIATANQGSEATYESGFVIDKFPISRPNLTFSTLTVSNMSPEDSSIYLCSVGVREGYTFGSGTRLTVV.

The chain joins TRBV7-3 to TRBJ2-1, with a weak D call TRBD1 (6 bases). Per the germline V gene, CDR1 is SGHTA and CDR2 is FQGTGA. The ends were cut back, 4 bases at V and 8 bases at J, with 12 bases in the middle. This CDR3 comprises 13 residues. Here the CDR3 reads CASSYVRGDEQFF. The CDR3 DNA is TGTGCCAGCAGCTATGTCAGGGGTGATGAGCAGTTCTTC.

The rearrangement joins TRBV18 to TRBJ1-2, with 11 nucleotides matching TRBD1. CDR1 is KGHSH, CDR2 LQKENI, per germline. The CDR3 contains 14 residues. The V gene end was trimmed by 6 bases and the J gene end by 8 bases; junction bases not matched to a gene: 8. For the CDR3, the DNA is TGTGCCAGCTCCGACGGACAGGGGGCGCAGGGCTACACCTTC. Its translation is CASSDGQGAQGYTF.